This T cell receptor (beta chain) appears in the sequencing data of a study of cytomegalovirus exposure and HLA in healthy donors. The study, taken as a whole, reports: Using the classifier, cytomegalovirus status was reportedly diagnosed with high specificity and sensitivity. The study carried out a later analysis of TCR beta sequences. It associated roughly 17,000 of them with specific HLA alleles at a false discovery rate of 0.05. In an earlier analysis, about 87% or about 30%: the productive usage of most TCR beta V segments.

This clone was detected a few times. Its antigen remains unidentified. The germline V gene has CDR1 SGHDN and CDR2 FVKESK. The CDR3 totals 13 residues. The V gene lost 3 bases and the J gene lost 7 bases, with 7 bases spanning the gap. The PCR ran on 60 Vbeta and 13 Jbeta primers. Method: immunoSEQ multiplex PCR; TCRdb's copy keeps in-frame clones and lacks some. The sample shows 150,000 to 200,000 clones, roughly three quarters of them seen only once. Source material: PBMCs. J is TRBJ1-6 and V is TRBV14; perhaps TRBD1 as D (5 bases). The TCR was taken from a woman aged 45-60 years in good health and CMV-seronegative. The CDR3 region has the DNA TGTGCCAGCAGCCAGACAGAAAATTCACCCCTCCACTTT. It specifies CASSQTENSPLHF.